Following are 15 T cell receptor beta chains from one sample sequenced in a study of T cell changes during pregnancy in multiple sclerosis. The method was immunoSEQ multiplex PCR; TCRdb's version includes in-frame clones alone and lacks a portion of them. The sample lists 70,000 to 95,000 clones; about 92% were seen once. Sample: peripheral blood, taken in the second trimester of pregnancy. Every receptor here comes from a female donor with multiple sclerosis, enrolled in a pregnancy study.

The CDR3 sequence is CAWSPSLAGYEQYF. DNA for the CDR3: TGTGCCTGGAGTCCATCCCTAGCGGGGTACGAGCAGTACTTC. This chain uses TRBV30 with TRBJ2-7; TRBD2 matches at 9 bases. Germline CDR1 and CDR2: GTSNPN and SVGIG (reference sequence). Trimming took 2 bases from V and 4 from J; bases not matched to a gene: 6. CDR3 size: 14 residues.

The CDR3 region has the DNA TGCAGCGTCGAGACAGGGGGCGGACCCCTCCACTTT. Its translation is CSVETGGGPLHF. V gene TRBV29-1 combines with J gene TRBJ1-6; 10 nucleotides agree with TRBD1. The CDR3 is made up of 12 amino acids. J lost 12 bases, V lost 6 bases, and 5 bases had no gene match. Germline-derived CDR1 and CDR2 are SQVTM and ANQGSEA.

The rearrangement joins TRBV19 to TRBJ1-5, with D perhaps matching TRBD1 (6 bases). With 6 bases removed from V and 0 bases from J, the gap between germline ends came to 12 bases. The CDR3 runs 15 residues. Germline V gene data show CDR1 as LNHDA and CDR2 as SQIVND (reference sequence). The chain's CDR3 is CASSPGQYSNQPQHF. As DNA, the CDR3 is TGTGCCAGTAGCCCCGGACAGTATAGCAATCAGCCCCAGCATTTT.

The DNA of the CDR3 is TGTGCCAGCTCACCAGCCTCGGGAGGCTACACCTTC. Amino acids: CASSPASGGYTF. The chain couples TRBV18 to TRBJ1-2, with unresolved D. The CDR3 totals 12 residues. Trimming took 2 bases from V and 8 from J, leaving 9 bases between them. From germline, CDR1 is KGHSH and CDR2 LQKENI.

CDR3 loop: CATSIGAGGPYEQYF. Written as DNA, the CDR3 is TGTGCCACTTCTATTGGAGCAGGGGGTCCCTACGAGCAGTACTTC. The chain combines TRBV19 with TRBJ2-7, with TRBD1 matching over 7 bases. Germline CDR1 LNHDA, CDR2 SQIVND (reference sequence). After removal of 10 bases from V and 2 bases from J, the junction contained 14 bases not matched to a gene. The CDR3 extends over 15 amino acids.

The chain uses TRBV6-5 and TRBJ2-3; D ambiguous. The germline CDR1 and CDR2 sequences are MNHEY and SVGAGI. The CDR3 sequence is 14 residues long. Trimming took off 6 bases at V and 2 bases at J, with 12 bases between the two ends. CDR3: CASRQHYNTDTQYF. The CDR3, as DNA: TGTGCCAGCAGACAACACTACAACACAGATACGCAGTATTTT.

This clone was seen only once. The gene calls are TRBV5-1 and TRBJ2-7, with TRBD2 identical over 14 bases. Germline assignment: CDR1 SGHRS and CDR2 YFSETQ. The CDR3 totals 17 residues. Germline trimming cut 3 bases from V and 0 bases from J; bases unmatched to any gene: 5. CDR3 nucleotides: TGCGCCAGCAGCTGGGGACTAGCGGGGGATCTCTCCTACGAGCAGTACTTC. Encoded protein: CASSWGLAGDLSYEQYF.

The chain combines TRBV7-9 with TRBJ1-2; no clear D gene. Germline CDR1 reads SEHNR; CDR2 reads FQNEAQ (reference sequence). CDR3 length equals 11 residues. V gave up 5 bases and J gave up 8 bases, with 9 bases separating them. CDR3 sequence reads: CASSHTPGYTF. CDR3 DNA: TGTGCCAGCAGCCATACACCCGGCTACACCTTC.

The chain combines TRBV4-2 with TRBJ1-3; the match to TRBD1 covers 11 bases. The trim removed 0 bases at V and 0 bases at J, leaving 4 bases unmatched. The CDR3 runs to 18 residues. Looked up from germline, CDR1 is LGHNA and CDR2 is YNFKEQ. The DNA for the CDR3 is TGTGCCAGCAGCCAAGATGGGACAGGGGGTTACTCTGGAAACACCATATATTTT. Translating it yields CASSQDGTGGYSGNTIYF.

The genes are TRBV12-1 and TRBJ1-2; TRBD1 is taken as the D call from the table, unchecked against the DNA. TRBV12-1 is annotated as a pseudogene. The CDR3 extends over 17 amino acids. The CDR3 loop reads CASSCPGQPSDDSGYTF. CDR3 nucleotides: TGTGCCAGCAGCTGTCCGGGACAGCCATCGGACGACAGTGGCTACACCTTC.

This clone was counted a single time. The V gene is TRBV5-4, the J gene TRBJ2-3, with 12 bases fitting TRBD2. J gave up 4 bases and V 1 base, and 7 bases lay outside the gene matches. The CDR3 contains 17 residues. Germline loops: CDR1 SGHNT, CDR2 YYREEE (reference sequence). Written as DNA, the CDR3 is TGTGCCAGCAGCTTGACTAGCGGGGGGTTTATAGCAGATACGCAGTATTTT. Residues: CASSLTSGGFIADTQYF.

This clone was observed once. The J gene is TRBJ1-6, the V gene TRBV5-1; the D is unclear. V was cut by 5 bases and J by 8 bases, with 8 bases left in between. The germline V gene encodes CDR1 SGHRS and CDR2 YFSETQ. There are 12 residues in the CDR3. The CDR3 coding sequence is TGCGCCAGCAGGGTCGGAGATTCACCCCTCCACTTT. Encoded protein: CASRVGDSPLHF.

CDR3 sequence (DNA): TGTGCCAGCAGTGAAACAGGGGCGGATACGCAGTATTTT. Protein sequence: CASSETGADTQYF. J is TRBJ2-3 and V is TRBV6-1; TRBD1 matches 7 bases. The germline V gene encodes CDR1 MNHNS and CDR2 SASEGT. The junction had 2 bases not matched to a gene; V was cut back by 2 bases and J by 6 bases. CDR3 length: 13 residues.

V usage is TRBV7-2 and J usage is TRBJ1-6; D call uncertain. The CDR3 totals 13 residues. Germline lookup yields CDR1 SGHTA and CDR2 FQGNSA. The ends were cut back, 2 bases at V and 7 bases at J, with 6 bases in the middle. The CDR3 DNA follows: TGTGCCAGCAGCTTAACAGAAAATTCACCCCTCCACTTT. This gives the protein CASSLTENSPLHF. The full variable domain, with the rest looked up from reference TRBV7-2 and TRBJ1-6, is GAGVSQSPSNKVTEKGKDVELRCDPISGHTALYWYRQSLGQGLEFLIYFQGNSAPDKSGLPSDRFSAERTGGSVSTLTIQRTQQEDSAVYLCASSLTENSPLHFGNGTRLTVT.

The chain joins TRBV9 to TRBJ2-2; possible D gene TRBD2, 5 bases. The CDR3 sequence is 15 residues long. CDR1 and CDR2 (germline): SGDLS, YYNGEE. V gave up 0 bases and J gave up 5 bases, with 11 bases separating them. The DNA for the CDR3 is TGTGCCAGCAGCGTAGAATCGGGGAAAACCGGGGAGCTGTTTTTT. It codes for CASSVESGKTGELFF.